These 11 T cell receptor beta chains were sequenced from one sample in a study of control samples from healthy donors and cancer patients. TCRdb's table, derived via immunoSEQ multiplex PCR, lists solely in-frame clones and lacks some. The profile shows 120,000 or so clones, approximately 90% of them singletons. Material for sequencing was blood. All receptors come from a woman aged 18-29 years in good health.

The chain recombines TRBV21-1 with TRBJ1-5; the table's D call of TRBD1 was not tested on the DNA. TRBV21-1 is an annotated pseudogene. The CDR3 is made up of 18 amino acids. CDR3 sequence reads: CASSKALWTGDANQPQHF. The CDR3 region has the DNA TGTGCCAGCAGCAAAGCGCTCTGGACAGGGGATGCCAATCAGCCCCAGCATTTT.

Regarding this clone: The sample holds other DNA sequences that translate to the same CDR3. The chain has TRBV18 and TRBJ1-5; TRBD1 matches 9 bases. V shed 2 bases, J shed 4 bases, and the junction held 0 bases outside the gene matches. Per the germline V gene, CDR1 is KGHSH and CDR2 is LQKENI. The CDR3 totals 14 residues. The CDR3 sequence: CASSPGQGNQPQHF. The CDR3 nucleotides are TGTGCCAGCTCACCAGGACAGGGGAATCAGCCCCAGCATTTT.

This clone showed up just once. J is TRBJ1-5 and V is TRBV7-3; 7 nucleotides line up with TRBD1. The CDR3 length is 17 residues. Germline trimming cut 3 bases from V and 0 bases from J; bases unmatched to any gene: 8. Germline V gene sequence: CDR1 SGHTA, CDR2 FQGTGA. CDR3 residues: CASSFSDRVVSNQPQHF. The CDR3 DNA reads as TGTGCCAGCAGCTTCTCCGACAGGGTGGTTAGCAATCAGCCCCAGCATTTT.

This rearrangement joins TRBV6-5 to TRBJ1-3; D gene ambiguous. Trimming cost V 7 bases and J 6 bases, with 16 bases left between them. CDR1 and CDR2 (germline): MNHEY, SVGAGI. CDR3 size: 14 residues. The CDR3 protein is CASKAPIWENTIYF. The CDR3 bases are TGTGCCAGCAAGGCCCCCATATGGGAAAACACCATATATTTT.

CDR3 in DNA: TGTGCCAGCAGCCCGGCCGGGGTTCCTGGTAATCAGCCCCAGCATTTT. Its protein product is CASSPAGVPGNQPQHF. The chain recombines TRBV28 with TRBJ1-5; D gene unclear. Germline CDR1 and CDR2: MDHEN and SYDVKM. The CDR3 runs 16 residues. Between the trimmed V and J ends, which lost 6 bases and 4 bases, there was a span of 19 bases.

The V and J genes are TRBV29-1 and TRBJ2-3; D remains unclear. Trimming cost V 4 bases and J 6 bases, with 11 bases left between them. The CDR3 consists of 12 residues. CDR1 SQVTM and CDR2 ANQGSEA come from the germline V gene. CDR3 protein: CSVGRSPDTQYF. The CDR3 nucleotides are TGCAGCGTTGGGCGGAGTCCGGATACGCAGTATTTT.

In its sample, this clone was seen once. This chain uses TRBV28 with TRBJ2-7; tentative D call: TRBD2 (6 bases). Germline V CDR1 and CDR2: MDHEN, SYDVKM. This CDR3 spans 13 amino acids. Trimming took 8 bases from V and 4 from J, leaving 15 bases between them. This CDR3 is CASGGGPLYEQYF. As DNA, the CDR3 is TGTGCCAGCGGAGGAGGGCCGCTGTACGAGCAGTACTTC.

In its sample, this clone was seen once. The chain recombines TRBV2 with TRBJ1-1; D not certain. Germline V gene lookup returns CDR1 SNHLY and CDR2 FYNNEI. CDR3 length: 11 residues. The V end lost 2 bases, the J end lost 6 bases, and 4 bases lay between the germline ends. CDR3 coding DNA: TGTGCCAGCAGTGAACGGGCTGAAGCTTTCTTT. Protein sequence: CASSERAEAFF.

This sequence joins TRBV9 and TRBJ2-7; 7 bases line up with TRBD1. Per germline, CDR1 SGDLS and CDR2 YYNGEE. CDR3 size: 16 residues. J was trimmed by 3 bases and V by 0 bases; bases with no gene match: 9. This chain's CDR3 is CASSVAEGQDHYEQYF. The CDR3 bases are TGTGCCAGCAGCGTAGCTGAAGGACAGGATCACTACGAGCAGTACTTC.

V gene TRBV4-2 combines with J gene TRBJ2-3, with 7 bases that match TRBD2. Germline trimming cut 2 bases from V and 1 base from J; bases unmatched to any gene: 0. The CDR3 runs to 14 residues. Germline V gene lookup returns CDR1 LGHNA and CDR2 YNFKEQ. In DNA form, the CDR3 reads TGTGCCAGCAGCCAACTAGCGGGCACAGATACGCAGTATTTT. Its translation: CASSQLAGTDTQYF.

The chain employs TRBV30 and TRBJ1-4; D might be TRBD1 (6 bases). The CDR3 runs 13 residues. V was pared by 0 bases and J by 10 bases, with 12 bases between. The germline gives CDR1 GTSNPN, CDR2 SVGIG (reference sequence). CDR3 DNA: TGTGCCTGGAGTGTAAGGGGGGAAGTAAAACTGTTTTTT. It encodes CAWSVRGEVKLFF.